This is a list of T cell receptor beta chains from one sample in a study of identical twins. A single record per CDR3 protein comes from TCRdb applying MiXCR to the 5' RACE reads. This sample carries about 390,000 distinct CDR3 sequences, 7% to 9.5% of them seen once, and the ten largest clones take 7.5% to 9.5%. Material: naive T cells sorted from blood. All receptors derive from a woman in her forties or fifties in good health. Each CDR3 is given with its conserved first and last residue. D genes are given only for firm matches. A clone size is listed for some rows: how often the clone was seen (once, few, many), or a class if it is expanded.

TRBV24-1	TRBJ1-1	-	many	TGTGCCACCAGTGACTCCCTCGCAGGAAACACTGAAGCTTTCTTT	CATSDSLAGNTEAFF
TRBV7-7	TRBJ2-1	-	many	TGTGCCAGCAGCTCCCGGAAGGTCGAGCTAAGCTCCTACAATGAGCAGTTCTTC	CASSSRKVELSSYNEQFF
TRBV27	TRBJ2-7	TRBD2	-	TGTGCCAGCGCGGGACTAGCGGGAGCCTCCTACGAGCAGTACTTC	CASAGLAGASYEQYF
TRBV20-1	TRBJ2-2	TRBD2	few	TGCAGTGCTAGTGCTAGCGGGATAGATTTCGGGGAGCTGTTTTTT	CSASASGIDFGELFF
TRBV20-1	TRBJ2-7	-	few	TGCAGTGCTAGAGAGGTCATTACCTACGAGCAGTACTTC	CSAREVITYEQYF
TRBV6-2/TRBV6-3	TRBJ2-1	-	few	TGTGCCAGCACTAACCCGATGAGTGAGCAGTTCTTC	CASTNPMSEQFF
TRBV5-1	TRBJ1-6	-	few	TGCGCCAGCAGCTCCGACGGGGCTATCTATTCACCCCTCCACTTT	CASSSDGAIYSPLHF
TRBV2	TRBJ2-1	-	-	TGTGCCAGCAGTGAACTCAATGAGCAGTTCTTC	CASSELNEQFF
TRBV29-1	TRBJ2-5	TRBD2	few	TGCAGCGTTCTCGGAAGGGGGCGGGGGGTTGTTTTTACTAGCGGGGCCTATCAAGAGACCCAGTACTTC	CSVLGRGRGVVFTSGAYQETQYF
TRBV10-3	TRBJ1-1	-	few	TGTGCCATCAGTGTGGGACAAATGAACACTGAAGCTTTCTTT	CAISVGQMNTEAFF
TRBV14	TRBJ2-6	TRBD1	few	TGTGCCAGCAGCCAAGTGGGACAGGGATCTGGGGCCAACGTCCTGACTTTC	CASSQVGQGSGANVLTF
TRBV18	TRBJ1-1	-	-	TGTGCCAGCTCACCCCTCCCAGGGCTTGACACTGAAGCTTTCTTT	CASSPLPGLDTEAFF
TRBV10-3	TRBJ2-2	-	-	TGTGCCATCAGTGCGTTGCGGGACACCGGGGAGCTGTTTTTT	CAISALRDTGELFF
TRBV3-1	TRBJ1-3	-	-	TGTGCCAGCGGAGGATCTTTGGGCGGAAACACCATATATTTT	CASGGSLGGNTIYF
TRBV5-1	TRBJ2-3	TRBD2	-	TGCGCCAGCAGGCCACGGACTAGCGGAAGCACAGATACGCAGTATTTT	CASRPRTSGSTDTQYF
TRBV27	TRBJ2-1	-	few	TGTGCCAGCAGTCAGACGGCATTCAACTACAATGAGCAGTTCTTC	CASSQTAFNYNEQFF
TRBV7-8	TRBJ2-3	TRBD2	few	TGTGCCAGCAGCTTATCACGGACTAGCGGGAGTCTCACAGATACGCAGTATTTT	CASSLSRTSGSLTDTQYF
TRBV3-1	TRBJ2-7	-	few	TGTGCCAGCAGCCAAGATCTCCTATACGAGCAGTACTTC	CASSQDLLYEQYF
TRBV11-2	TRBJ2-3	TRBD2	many	TGTGCCAGCAGCCCTACCCGACTAGCGGGAGGTGTAGCAGATACGCAGTATTTT	CASSPTRLAGGVADTQYF
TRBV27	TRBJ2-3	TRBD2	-	TGTGCCAGCAACACCCTAGCGGGAGTAACAGATACGCAGTATTTT	CASNTLAGVTDTQYF
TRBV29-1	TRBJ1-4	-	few	TGCAGCGCCGGCGGGAGGGGAGAGGAAAAACTGTTTTTT	CSAGGRGEEKLFF
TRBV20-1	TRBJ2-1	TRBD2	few	TGCAGTGCCCCCCTCGGACTAGCGGGAGTTAATGAGCAGTTCTTC	CSAPLGLAGVNEQFF